The 24 T cell receptor beta chains below were found in one sample sequenced in a study of shared clonotypes between healthy human individuals. The assay was immunoSEQ multiplex PCR, and TCRdb's table has in-frame clones only and misses some. The sample includes under 850,000 clones, 55% to 75% of them seen just once. Specimen: memory CD4+ T cells sorted from blood. Subset reported: CD45RA-negative fraction. These receptors all come from a woman in her twenties or thirties in good health.

This chain connects TRBV6-6 to TRBJ1-5, with a weak D call TRBD1 (5 bases). Germline V gene sequence: CDR1 MNHNY, CDR2 SVGAGI (reference sequence). The CDR3 covers 14 residues. The V end lost 0 bases, the J end lost 7 bases, and 10 bases lay between the germline ends. The CDR3, as DNA: TGTGCCAGCAGTTACTCTGCGGGGGGACAGCCCCAGCATTTT. The encoded protein is CASSYSAGGQPQHF.

The chain joins TRBV7-9 to TRBJ2-5; D remains unclear. This CDR3 has 14 amino acids. V was pared by 1 base and J by 0 bases, with 6 bases between. Germline V gives CDR1 SEHNR, CDR2 FQNEAQ (reference sequence). CDR3 bases: TGTGCCAGCAGCTTAGGCCGCGACCAAGAGACCCAGTACTTC. It translates to CASSLGRDQETQYF. The full variable domain, its missing parts supplied by reference TRBV7-9 and TRBJ2-5, is DTGVSQNPRHKITKRGQNVTFRCDPISEHNRLYWYRQTLGQGPEFLTYFQNEAQLEKSRLLSDRFSAERPKGSFSTLEIQRTEQGDSAMYLCASSLGRDQETQYFGPGTRLLVL.

A few counts support this clone. This chain joins TRBV7-2 and TRBJ1-1, with D unresolved. In germline, CDR1 is SGHTA, CDR2 FQGNSA. The CDR3 spans 13 residues. V shed 1 base and J shed 3 bases, with 6 bases lying between them. CDR3 residues: CASSLELDTEAFF. CDR3 in DNA: TGTGCCAGCAGCTTAGAACTCGACACTGAAGCTTTCTTT.

In its sample, this clone was seen once. The chain is built from TRBV11-3 and TRBJ1-2, with a tentative D call TRBD1 (5 bases). The germline CDR1 and CDR2 sequences are SGHNT and YENEEA. The V end lost 2 bases, the J end lost 7 bases, and 14 bases lay between the germline ends. The CDR3 sequence is 14 residues long. The CDR3 region has the DNA TGTGCCAGCAGCTTACTTAGGGGAGGTGGTGGCTACACCTTC. It specifies CASSLLRGGGGYTF.

The table lists this clone with a few counts. The chain carries TRBV27 and TRBJ2-3; D gene unclear. This CDR3 contains 15 residues. Trimming removed 5 bases at V and 3 bases at J, with 15 bases between. Germline V gene sequence: CDR1 MNHEY, CDR2 SMNVEV (reference sequence). The CDR3 DNA sequence: TGTGCCAGCAGTCCAAAATTAGGTTCTACAGATACGCAGTATTTT. Translation: CASSPKLGSTDTQYF.

The chain recombines TRBV25-1 with TRBJ2-1, with a tentative D call TRBD2 (5 bases). The CDR3 length is 14 residues. Per germline, CDR1 MGHDK and CDR2 SYGVNS. Trimming removed 2 bases at V and 6 bases at J, with 11 bases between. The CDR3 DNA sequence: TGTGCCAGCAGTGAACCCCGGGATATCAATGAGCAGTTCTTC. Translated: CASSEPRDINEQFF.

The chain employs TRBV7-2 and TRBJ2-1; 10 bases map to TRBD2. Germline assignment: CDR1 SGHTA and CDR2 FQGNSA. The V gene end was trimmed by 1 base and the J gene end by 7 bases; junction bases not matched to a gene: 10. CDR3 length: 17 residues. CDR3 coding DNA: TGTGCCAGCAGCTTAGATGCACTAGCGGGATTTTTAAATGAGCAGTTCTTC. This translates into CASSLDALAGFLNEQFF.

The genes are TRBV9 and TRBJ1-2; D is uncertain. Between the trimmed V and J ends, which lost 2 bases and 4 bases, there was a span of 9 bases. Per the germline V gene, CDR1 is SGDLS and CDR2 is YYNGEE. CDR3 length: 13 amino acids. The CDR3 coding sequence is TGTGCCAGCAGCGTCCCGCCAGGCTATGGCTACACCTTC. Protein product: CASSVPPGYGYTF.

This chain connects TRBV5-1 to TRBJ1-5; D not certain. Germline V gene data show CDR1 as SGHRS and CDR2 as YFSETQ. Trimming cost V 1 base and J 0 bases, with 8 bases left between them. The CDR3 extends over 15 amino acids. The CDR3 DNA sequence: TGCGCCAGCAGCTTGACCGGGGTTAGCAATCAGCCCCAGCATTTT. As protein: CASSLTGVSNQPQHF.

This clone was observed a few times. The CDR3 bases are TGTGCCAGCAGCCCACTCCGCGGGAGGCTCTACAATGAGCAGTTCTTC. Amino acid sequence: CASSPLRGRLYNEQFF. This chain connects TRBV11-1 to TRBJ2-1; TRBD2 agrees at 8 bases. Germline CDR1 SGHAT, CDR2 FQDESV (reference sequence). The J segment lost 3 bases and the V segment lost 5 bases, leaving 9 bases of the junction unmatched. The CDR3 spans 16 residues.

The genes are TRBV18 and TRBJ1-4, with a tentative D call TRBD1 (5 bases). CDR1 is KGHSH and CDR2 is LQKENI in the germline V gene. Deletions cut 3 bases from V and 5 bases from J, with 16 bases between. There are 16 residues in the CDR3. The CDR3 coding sequence is TGTGCCAGCTCACCTAACGCAGGGACGGGGAATGAAAAACTGTTTTTT. Amino acid sequence: CASSPNAGTGNEKLFF.

This chain uses TRBV5-6 with TRBJ1-3, with 7 bases matching TRBD1. CDR3 size: 16 residues. Germline CDR1 and CDR2: SGHDT and YYEEEE. V lost 0 bases, J lost 2 bases, and 5 bases stayed unmatched. This chain's CDR3 is CASSLVGQQTGNTIYF. For the CDR3, the DNA is TGTGCCAGCAGCTTGGTGGGACAGCAAACTGGAAACACCATATATTTT.

A few counts support this clone. The CDR3 loop reads CASSQVGLAGDGVDEQFF. The CDR3 DNA sequence: TGCGCCAGCAGCCAAGTGGGGCTAGCGGGAGATGGGGTAGATGAGCAGTTCTTC. The rearrangement uses TRBV4-1 and TRBJ2-1; 10 nucleotides align to TRBD2. The CDR3 loop spans 18 amino acids. The trim removed 1 base at V and 8 bases at J, leaving 14 bases unmatched. Looked up from germline, CDR1 is MGHRA and CDR2 is YSYEKL.

The chain is built from TRBV11-2 and TRBJ1-3, with D unresolved. V dropped 5 bases and J dropped 4 bases, with 12 bases sitting between them. The CDR3 is made up of 14 amino acids. CDR1 SGHAT and CDR2 FQNNGV come from the germline V gene. The CDR3 bases are TGTGCCAGCAGCCCTAGTACGGGAGGAAACACCATATATTTT. Its protein is CASSPSTGGNTIYF.

The CDR3 here is CASSPGGGEDTQYF. The CDR3 DNA reads as TGTGCCAGCAGCCCCGGAGGGGGGGAGGATACGCAGTATTTT. The V and J genes are TRBV11-3 and TRBJ2-3, with D tentatively TRBD2 (7 bases). Per germline, CDR1 SGHNT and CDR2 YENEEA. The germline V and J ends were trimmed by 5 bases and 6 bases, with 15 bases remaining between them. The CDR3 loop spans 14 amino acids.

The CDR3, as DNA: TGTGCCAGCAGCTCAGGACAGGGGAGGGTCACAGATACGCAGTATTTT. Amino acids: CASSSGQGRVTDTQYF. The J gene is TRBJ2-3, the V gene TRBV11-2; 9 nucleotides line up with TRBD1. This CDR3 spans 16 amino acids. Germline V gene sequence: CDR1 SGHAT, CDR2 FQNNGV. The J segment lost 2 bases and the V segment lost 4 bases, leaving 7 bases of the junction unmatched.

The count of this clone is one. The chain carries TRBV11-2 and TRBJ2-3; the D gene is possibly TRBD2 (6 bases). Trimming took off 6 bases at V and 0 bases at J, with 16 bases between the two ends. Germline loops: CDR1 SGHAT, CDR2 FQNNGV. This CDR3 comprises 16 residues. CDR3 coding DNA: TGTGCCAGCAGGCCCGGGGCGGGGAAGAGCACAGATACGCAGTATTTT. Residues: CASRPGAGKSTDTQYF.

V usage is TRBV27 and J usage is TRBJ1-2; D possibly corresponds to TRBD1 (5 bases). CDR1 MNHEY and CDR2 SMNVEV come from the germline V gene (reference sequence). Trimming pared 6 bases from V and 1 base from J, leaving 12 bases between. The CDR3 covers 14 residues. CDR3: CASRGTSLNYGYTF. CDR3 coding DNA: TGTGCCAGCAGGGGGACTTCACTTAACTATGGCTACACCTTC.

V usage is TRBV6-5 and J usage is TRBJ1-1; tentatively, D is TRBD1 (6 bases). Germline V gene sequence: CDR1 MNHEY, CDR2 SVGAGI. The CDR3 consists of 15 residues. Trimming took 6 bases from V and 2 from J, leaving 16 bases between them. The CDR3 region has the DNA TGTGCCAGCAGCCCCGGGGGCCAGGGCAACACTGAAGCTTTCTTT. Its translation: CASSPGGQGNTEAFF.

This clone was counted once. The chain has TRBV14 and TRBJ2-5; TRBD1 agrees at 8 bases. CDR1 is SGHDN, CDR2 FVKESK, per germline. The CDR3 sequence is 15 residues long. Trimming removed 5 bases from V and 5 bases from J; junction bases left unmatched: 10. CDR3 in amino acids: CASSAWQGASETQYF. Here the CDR3 DNA reads TGTGCCAGCAGCGCCTGGCAGGGGGCGTCGGAGACCCAGTACTTC. Variable domain in full (rest from reference TRBV14 and TRBJ2-5): EAGVTQFPSHSVIEKGQTVTLRCDPISGHDNLYWYRRVMGKEIKFLLHFVKESKQDESGMPNNRFLAERTGGTYSTLKVQPAELEDSGVYFCASSAWQGASETQYFGPGTRLLVL.

J is TRBJ2-3 and V is TRBV6-5; 7 nucleotides align to TRBD2. The junction had 6 bases not matched to a gene; V was cut back by 4 bases and J by 2 bases. This CDR3 has 15 residues. Germline CDR1 is MNHEY and CDR2 is SVGAGI. The CDR3 reads CASSSRGSTTDTQYF. CDR3 DNA: TGTGCCAGCAGTTCCCGCGGGAGCACCACAGATACGCAGTATTTT.

This clone occurred once. The gene calls are TRBV18 and TRBJ1-3; D gene unclear. V lost 3 bases and J 0 bases, leaving 12 bases between the germline ends. The length of the CDR3 is 16 residues. Germline V gene lookup returns CDR1 KGHSH and CDR2 LQKENI. The DNA of the CDR3 is TGTGCCAGCTCACCGTCGGGTAGGAGCTCTGGAAACACCATATATTTT. Its translation: CASSPSGRSSGNTIYF.

This sequence joins TRBV11-3 and TRBJ2-1, with 8 bases lining up with TRBD2. This CDR3 is 17 amino acids long. Per the germline V gene, CDR1 is SGHNT and CDR2 is YENEEA. V lost 5 bases, J lost 5 bases, and 14 bases stayed unmatched. The CDR3 DNA reads as TGTGCCAGCAGCCCTCGACAAATGGCGGGAGGTAACAATGAGCAGTTCTTC. Residues: CASSPRQMAGGNNEQFF.

The V gene is TRBV6-5, the J gene TRBJ2-7, with a possible D match to TRBD2 (5 bases). Germline lookup yields CDR1 MNHEY and CDR2 SVGAGI. The CDR3 runs 15 residues. V lost 6 bases to trimming and J lost 1 base, with 16 bases between them. In DNA, the CDR3 is TGTGCCAGCAGAGGAGGTGATCAAGGATCCTACGAGCAGTACTTC. This encodes CASRGGDQGSYEQYF.